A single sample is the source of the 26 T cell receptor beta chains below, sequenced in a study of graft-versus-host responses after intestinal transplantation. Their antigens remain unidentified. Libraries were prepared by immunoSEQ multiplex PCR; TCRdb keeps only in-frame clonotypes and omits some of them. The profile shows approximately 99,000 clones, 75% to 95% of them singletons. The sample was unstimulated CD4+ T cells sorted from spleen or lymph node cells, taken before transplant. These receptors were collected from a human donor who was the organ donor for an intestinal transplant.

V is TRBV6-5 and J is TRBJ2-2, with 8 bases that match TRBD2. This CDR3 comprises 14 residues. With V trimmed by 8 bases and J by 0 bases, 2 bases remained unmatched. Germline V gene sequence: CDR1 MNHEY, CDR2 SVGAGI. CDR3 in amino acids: CASAAGANTGELFF. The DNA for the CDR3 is TGTGCCAGCGCAGCGGGGGCGAACACCGGGGAGCTGTTTTTT.

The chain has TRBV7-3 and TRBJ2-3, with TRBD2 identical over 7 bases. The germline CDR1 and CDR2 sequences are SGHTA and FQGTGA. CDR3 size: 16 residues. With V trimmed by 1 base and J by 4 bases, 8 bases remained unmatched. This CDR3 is CASSLMRLASSDTQYF. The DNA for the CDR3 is TGTGCCAGCAGCTTAATGCGACTAGCTTCCTCAGATACGCAGTATTTT.

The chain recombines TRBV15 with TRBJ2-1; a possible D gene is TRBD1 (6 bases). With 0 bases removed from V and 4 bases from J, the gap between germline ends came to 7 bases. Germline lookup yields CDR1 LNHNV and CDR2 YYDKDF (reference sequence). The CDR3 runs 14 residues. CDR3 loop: CATSREQGYNEQFF. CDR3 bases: TGTGCCACCAGCAGAGAACAGGGATACAATGAGCAGTTCTTC.

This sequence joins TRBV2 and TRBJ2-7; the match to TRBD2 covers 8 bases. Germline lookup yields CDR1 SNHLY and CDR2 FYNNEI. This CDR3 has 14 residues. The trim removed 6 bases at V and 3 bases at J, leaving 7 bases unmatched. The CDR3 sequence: CASSQTSGVYEQYF. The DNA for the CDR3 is TGTGCCAGCAGCCAAACTAGCGGCGTCTACGAGCAGTACTTC.

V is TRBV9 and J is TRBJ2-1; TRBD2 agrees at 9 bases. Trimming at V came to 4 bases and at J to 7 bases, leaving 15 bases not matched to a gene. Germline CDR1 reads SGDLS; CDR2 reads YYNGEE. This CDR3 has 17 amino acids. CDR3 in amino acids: CASSLSLGGGAGNEQFF. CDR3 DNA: TGTGCCAGCAGCCTCTCCCTAGGCGGGGGGGCCGGAAATGAGCAGTTCTTC. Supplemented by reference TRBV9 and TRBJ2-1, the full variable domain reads DSGVTQTPKHLITATGQRVTLRCSPRSGDLSVYWYQQSLDQGLQFLIQYYNGEERAKGNILERFSAQQFPDLHSELNLSSLELGDSALYFCASSLSLGGGAGNEQFFGPGTRLTVL.

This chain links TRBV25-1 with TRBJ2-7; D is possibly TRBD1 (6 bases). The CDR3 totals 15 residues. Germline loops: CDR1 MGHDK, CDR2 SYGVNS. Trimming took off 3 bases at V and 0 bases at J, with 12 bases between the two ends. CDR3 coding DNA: TGTGCCAGCAGTGAGTACAGGGCCCTCTCCTACGAGCAGTACTTC. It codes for CASSEYRALSYEQYF.

The CDR3 spells CASSLSGGTGNTIYF. The CDR3 DNA reads as TGTGCCAGCAGTTTATCTGGGGGGACCGGAAACACCATATATTTT. This sequence joins TRBV27 and TRBJ1-3; D is perhaps TRBD1 (5 bases). The CDR3 covers 15 residues. Germline V lookup: CDR1 MNHEY, CDR2 SMNVEV (reference sequence). V gave up 0 bases and J gave up 4 bases, with 10 bases separating them.

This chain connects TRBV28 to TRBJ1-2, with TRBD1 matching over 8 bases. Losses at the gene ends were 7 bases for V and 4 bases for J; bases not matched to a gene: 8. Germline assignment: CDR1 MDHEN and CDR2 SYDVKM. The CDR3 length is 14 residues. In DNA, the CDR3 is TGTGCCAGCACCGGAGGGGACAGGCCCTATGGCTACACCTTC. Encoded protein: CASTGGDRPYGYTF.

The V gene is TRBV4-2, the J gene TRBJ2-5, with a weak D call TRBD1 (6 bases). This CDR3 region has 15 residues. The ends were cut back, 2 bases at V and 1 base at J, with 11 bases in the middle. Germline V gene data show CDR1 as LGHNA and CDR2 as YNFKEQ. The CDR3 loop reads CASSQREGGQETQYF. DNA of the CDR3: TGTGCCAGCAGCCAACGGGAAGGGGGCCAAGAGACCCAGTACTTC.

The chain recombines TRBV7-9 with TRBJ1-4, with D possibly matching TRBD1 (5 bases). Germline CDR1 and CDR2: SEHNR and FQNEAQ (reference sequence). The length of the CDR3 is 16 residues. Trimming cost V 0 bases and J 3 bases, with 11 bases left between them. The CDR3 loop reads CASSLARRAANEKLFF. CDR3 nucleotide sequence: TGTGCCAGCAGCTTAGCCCGCAGGGCGGCTAATGAAAAACTGTTTTTT. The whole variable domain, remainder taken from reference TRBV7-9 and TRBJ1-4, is DTGVSQNPRHKITKRGQNVTFRCDPISEHNRLYWYRQTLGQGPEFLTYFQNEAQLEKSRLLSDRFSAERPKGSFSTLEIQRTEQGDSAMYLCASSLARRAANEKLFFGSGTQLSVL.

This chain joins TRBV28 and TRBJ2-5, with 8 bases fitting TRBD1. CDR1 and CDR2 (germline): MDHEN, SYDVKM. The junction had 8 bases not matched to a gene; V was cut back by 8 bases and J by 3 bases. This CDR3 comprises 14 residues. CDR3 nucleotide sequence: TGTGCCAGCCCGGCATCAGGGGGCGAAGAGACCCAGTACTTC. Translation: CASPASGGEETQYF.

The CDR3 DNA is TGCGCCAGCAGCGTAAACAGGGATAGCTACGAGCAGTACTTC. Its translation is CASSVNRDSYEQYF. The rearrangement links TRBV5-1 to TRBJ2-7; D may be TRBD1 (6 bases). The V and J ends lost 4 bases and 3 bases respectively, with 14 bases between them. The CDR3 loop spans 14 amino acids. The germline V gene has CDR1 SGHRS and CDR2 YFSETQ.

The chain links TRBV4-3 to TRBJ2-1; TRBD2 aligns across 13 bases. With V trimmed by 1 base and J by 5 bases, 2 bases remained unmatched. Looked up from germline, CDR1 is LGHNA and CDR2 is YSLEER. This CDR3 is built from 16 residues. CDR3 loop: CASSQGTSGGNNEQFF. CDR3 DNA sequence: TGCGCCAGCAGCCAAGGGACTAGCGGGGGAAACAATGAGCAGTTCTTC.

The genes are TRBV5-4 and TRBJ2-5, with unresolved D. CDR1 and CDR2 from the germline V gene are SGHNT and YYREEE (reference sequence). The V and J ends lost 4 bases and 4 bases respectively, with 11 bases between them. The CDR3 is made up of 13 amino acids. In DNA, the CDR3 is TGTGCCAGCAGCCAATTTTCCCCAGAGACCCAGTACTTC. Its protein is CASSQFSPETQYF.

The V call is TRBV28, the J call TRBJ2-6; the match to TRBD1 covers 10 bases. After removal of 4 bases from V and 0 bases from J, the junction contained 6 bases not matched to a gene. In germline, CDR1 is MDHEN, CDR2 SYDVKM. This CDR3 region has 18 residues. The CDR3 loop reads CASSSDRGKSSGANVLTF. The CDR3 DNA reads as TGTGCCAGCAGTTCGGACAGGGGGAAGAGCTCTGGGGCCAACGTCCTGACTTTC. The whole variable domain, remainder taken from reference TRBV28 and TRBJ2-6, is DVKVTQSSRYLVKRTGEKVFLECVQDMDHENMFWYRQDPGLGLRLIYFSYDVKMKEKGDIPEGYSVSREKKERFSLILESASTNQTSMYLCASSSDRGKSSGANVLTFGAGSRLTVL.

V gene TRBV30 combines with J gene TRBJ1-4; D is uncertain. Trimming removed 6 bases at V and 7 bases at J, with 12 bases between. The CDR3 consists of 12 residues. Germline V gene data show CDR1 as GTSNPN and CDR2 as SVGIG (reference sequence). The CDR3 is CACREDGEKLFF. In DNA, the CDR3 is TGTGCCTGTAGGGAGGACGGTGAAAAACTGTTTTTT.

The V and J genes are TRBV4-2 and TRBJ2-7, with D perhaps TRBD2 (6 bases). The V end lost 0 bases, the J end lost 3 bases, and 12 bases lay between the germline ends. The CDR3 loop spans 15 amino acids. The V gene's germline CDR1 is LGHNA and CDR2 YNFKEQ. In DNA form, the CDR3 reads TGTGCCAGCAGCCAAGAGGAGGGGCTATTCTACGAGCAGTACTTC. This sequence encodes CASSQEEGLFYEQYF.

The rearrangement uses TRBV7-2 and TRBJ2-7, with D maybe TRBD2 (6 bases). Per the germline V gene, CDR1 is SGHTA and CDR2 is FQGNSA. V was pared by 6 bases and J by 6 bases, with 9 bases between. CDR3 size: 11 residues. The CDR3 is CASSSGGEQYF. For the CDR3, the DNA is TGTGCCAGCAGTTCCGGGGGCGAGCAGTACTTC. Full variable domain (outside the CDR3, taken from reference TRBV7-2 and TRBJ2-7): GAGVSQSPSNKVTEKGKDVELRCDPISGHTALYWYRQSLGQGLEFLIYFQGNSAPDKSGLPSDRFSAERTGGSVSTLTIQRTQQEDSAVYLCASSSGGEQYFGPGTRLTVT.

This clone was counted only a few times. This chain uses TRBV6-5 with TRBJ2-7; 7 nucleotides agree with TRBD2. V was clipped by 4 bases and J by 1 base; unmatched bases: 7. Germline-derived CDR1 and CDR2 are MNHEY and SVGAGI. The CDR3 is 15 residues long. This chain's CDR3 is CASSSAGGGSYEQYF. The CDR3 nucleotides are TGTGCCAGCAGTTCCGCTGGGGGGGGATCCTACGAGCAGTACTTC.

The CDR3 DNA reads as TGTGCCAGCAGGAGGGCTAATGAGCAGTTCTTC. This translates into CASRRANEQFF. The V and J genes are TRBV6-5 and TRBJ2-1; weak D call: TRBD2 (5 bases). This CDR3 contains 11 residues. V lost 6 bases to trimming and J lost 7 bases, with 7 bases between them. Germline CDR1 MNHEY, CDR2 SVGAGI.

Here the CDR3 DNA reads TGTGCCAGCAGTCCAACAGGGGTTGGAGGCTACACCTTC. Protein sequence: CASSPTGVGGYTF. The chain couples TRBV7-8 to TRBJ1-2; TRBD1 matches 7 bases. The CDR3 is 13 amino acids. Germline CDR1 SGHVS, CDR2 FQNEAQ. The trim removed 6 bases at V and 8 bases at J, leaving 9 bases unmatched.

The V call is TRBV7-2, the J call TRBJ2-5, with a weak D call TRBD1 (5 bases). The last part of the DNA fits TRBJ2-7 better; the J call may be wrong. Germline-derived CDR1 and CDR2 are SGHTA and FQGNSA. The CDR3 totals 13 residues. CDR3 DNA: TGTGCCAGCAGCCAACCGACAGTCTACGAGCAGTACTTC. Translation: CASSQPTVYEQYF.

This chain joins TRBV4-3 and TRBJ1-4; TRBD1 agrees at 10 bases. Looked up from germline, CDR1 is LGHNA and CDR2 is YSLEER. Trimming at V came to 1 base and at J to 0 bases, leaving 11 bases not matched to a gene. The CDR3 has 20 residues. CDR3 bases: TGCGCCAGCAGCCAAGGCTGGACAGGGGGTCAAAGGGCAACTAATGAAAAACTGTTTTTT. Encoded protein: CASSQGWTGGQRATNEKLFF.

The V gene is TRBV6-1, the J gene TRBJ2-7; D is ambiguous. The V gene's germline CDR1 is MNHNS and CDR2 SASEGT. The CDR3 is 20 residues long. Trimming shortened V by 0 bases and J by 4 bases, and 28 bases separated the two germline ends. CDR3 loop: CASSEALVTRSVLPPYEQYF. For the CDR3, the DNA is TGTGCCAGCAGTGAAGCGTTAGTCACTCGGTCCGTCCTTCCCCCTTACGAGCAGTACTTC.

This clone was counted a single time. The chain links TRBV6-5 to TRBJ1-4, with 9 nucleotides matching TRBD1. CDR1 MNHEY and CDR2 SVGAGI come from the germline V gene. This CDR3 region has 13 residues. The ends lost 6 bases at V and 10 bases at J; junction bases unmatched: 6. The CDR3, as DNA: TGTGCCAGCAGCAGGGACAGGGTAGGAAAACTGTTTTTT. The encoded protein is CASSRDRVGKLFF.

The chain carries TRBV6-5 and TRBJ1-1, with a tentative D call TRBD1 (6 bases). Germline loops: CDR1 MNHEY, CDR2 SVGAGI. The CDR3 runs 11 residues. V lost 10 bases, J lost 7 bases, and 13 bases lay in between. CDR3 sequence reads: CAISQGREAFF. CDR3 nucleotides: TGTGCCATCTCCCAGGGGCGTGAAGCTTTCTTT.